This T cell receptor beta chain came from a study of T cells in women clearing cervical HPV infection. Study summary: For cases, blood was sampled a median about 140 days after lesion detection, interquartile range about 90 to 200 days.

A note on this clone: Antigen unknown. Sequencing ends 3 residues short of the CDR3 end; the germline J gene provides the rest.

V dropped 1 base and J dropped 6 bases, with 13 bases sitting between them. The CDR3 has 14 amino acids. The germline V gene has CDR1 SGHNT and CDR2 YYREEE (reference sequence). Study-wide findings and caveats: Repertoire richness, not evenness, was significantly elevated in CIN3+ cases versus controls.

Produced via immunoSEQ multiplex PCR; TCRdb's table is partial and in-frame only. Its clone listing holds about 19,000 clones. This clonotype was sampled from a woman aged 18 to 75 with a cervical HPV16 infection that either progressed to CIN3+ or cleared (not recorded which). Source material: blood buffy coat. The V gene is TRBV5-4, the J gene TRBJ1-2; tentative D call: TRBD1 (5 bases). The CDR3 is CASSLQGQGDGYTF. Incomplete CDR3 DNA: TGTGCCAGCAGCTTGCAAGGGCAGGGCGATGGC.